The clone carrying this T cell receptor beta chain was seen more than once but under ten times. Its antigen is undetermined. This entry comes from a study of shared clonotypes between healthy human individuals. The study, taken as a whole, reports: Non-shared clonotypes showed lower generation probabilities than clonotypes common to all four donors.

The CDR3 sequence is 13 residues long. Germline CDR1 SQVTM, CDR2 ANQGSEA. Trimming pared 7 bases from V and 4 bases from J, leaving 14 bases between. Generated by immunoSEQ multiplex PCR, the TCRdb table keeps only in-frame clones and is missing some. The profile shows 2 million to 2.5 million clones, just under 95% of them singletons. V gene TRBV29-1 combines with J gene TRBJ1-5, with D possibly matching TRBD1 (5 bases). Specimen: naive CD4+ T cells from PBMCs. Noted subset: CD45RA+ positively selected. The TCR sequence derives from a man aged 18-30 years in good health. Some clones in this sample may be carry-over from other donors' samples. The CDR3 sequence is CSAVEDTNQPQHF. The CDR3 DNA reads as TGCAGCGCTGTGGAGGACACTAATCAGCCCCAGCATTTT.